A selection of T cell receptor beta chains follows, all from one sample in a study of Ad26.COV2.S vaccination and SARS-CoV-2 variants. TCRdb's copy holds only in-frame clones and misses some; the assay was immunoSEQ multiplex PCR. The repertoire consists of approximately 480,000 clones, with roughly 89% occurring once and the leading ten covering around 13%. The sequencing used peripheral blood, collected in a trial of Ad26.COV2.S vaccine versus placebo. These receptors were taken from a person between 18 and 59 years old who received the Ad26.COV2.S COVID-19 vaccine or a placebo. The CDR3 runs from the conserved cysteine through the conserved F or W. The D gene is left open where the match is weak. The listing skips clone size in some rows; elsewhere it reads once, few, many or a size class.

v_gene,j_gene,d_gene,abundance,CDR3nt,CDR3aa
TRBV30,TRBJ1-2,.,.,TGTGCCTGGATGGAGGGCAGCTATGGCTACACCTTC,CAWMEGSYGYTF
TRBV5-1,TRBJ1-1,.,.,TGCGCCAGCAGCTTAACAGGGTCGCTGGACACTGAAGCTTTCTTT,CASSLTGSLDTEAFF
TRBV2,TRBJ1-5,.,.,TGTGCCAGCAGTGTGACAGTCTTTAATCAGCCCCAGCATTTT,CASSVTVFNQPQHF
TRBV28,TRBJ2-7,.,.,TGTGCCGTTCGCGGGACCTCCTACGAGCAGTACTTC,CAVRGTSYEQYF
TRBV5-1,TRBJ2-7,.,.,TGCGCCAGCAGCTTGGGTCTGGGGGTGGGCGAGCAGTACTTC,CASSLGLGVGEQYF
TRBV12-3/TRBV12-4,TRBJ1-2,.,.,TGTGCCAGCAGTTTAGGCAGTTACTATGGCTACACCTTC,CASSLGSYYGYTF
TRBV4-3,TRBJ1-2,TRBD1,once,TGCGCCAGCAGCCAAGCGGGGCAGGGGGCGGGAAGCTACACCTTC,CASSQAGQGAGSYTF
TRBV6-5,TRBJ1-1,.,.,TGTGCCAGCAGGTCCCCTCATGCGTCTGAAGCTTTCTTT,CASRSPHASEAFF
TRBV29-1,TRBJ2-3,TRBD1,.,TGCAGCGAGCGGACAGGGGGAAGAGATACGCAGTATTTT,CSERTGGRDTQYF
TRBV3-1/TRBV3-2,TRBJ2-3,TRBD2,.,TGTGCCAGCAGCCAAGAAGGACTAGCGTCCAGCACAGATACGCAGTATTTT,CASSQEGLASSTDTQYF
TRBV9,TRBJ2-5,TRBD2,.,TGTGCCAGCAGCGTAGGGGCGGGAGGGCCCGGAGAGACCCAGTACTTC,CASSVGAGGPGETQYF
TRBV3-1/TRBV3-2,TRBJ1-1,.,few,TGTGCCAGCAGCCACTTGGTGAACACTGAAGCTTTCTTT,CASSHLVNTEAFF